Described below is a single T cell receptor beta chain sequence and its context. Its antigen is not identified. This CDR3 has 15 residues. In germline, CDR1 is SNHLY, CDR2 FYNNEI. The germline V and J ends were trimmed by 3 bases and 2 bases, with 14 bases remaining between them. Assay: immunoSEQ multiplex PCR; the TCRdb copy retains only in-frame clones and omits some. Of about 2.2 million clones listed, around 93% are singletons. These data come from a study of shared clonotypes between healthy human individuals. Study as a whole: The plates for each donor numbered three CD4 naive, three CD4 memory, two CD8 naive and one CD8 memory. General study findings and limits: In a few donors, 4.5% to 5.5% of naive CD4 clonotypes appeared in common.

Cells designated naive CD8 were CD45RO-negative and were positively selected for CCR7, with terminally differentiated effector memory CD45RA+ cells excluded. Those who donated, Caucasian adults without exception, all lived in Nashville, Tennessee. The sequencing input was naive CD8+ T cells from PBMCs. This clonotype was obtained from a man aged 18 to 30 in good health. Some clones in this sample may be carry-over from other donors' samples. V is TRBV2 and J is TRBJ2-7; a possible D gene is TRBD2 (6 bases). In DNA, the CDR3 is TGTGCCAGCAGTGAGATCGGAGGGACTGCCTACGAGCAGTACTTC. Amino acid sequence: CASSEIGGTAYEQYF.